Shown below are 24 T cell receptor beta chains from a single sample sequenced in a study of cytomegalovirus exposure and HLA in healthy donors. The PCR was carried out with 60 Vbeta primers and 13 Jbeta primers. The assay was immunoSEQ multiplex PCR, and TCRdb's table has in-frame clones only and misses some. The sample lists roughly 100,000 clones; roughly 73% were seen once. Material: PBMCs. The receptors come from a man in his forties or fifties in good health and CMV-seronegative.

This clone was detected a few times. V gene TRBV2 combines with J gene TRBJ1-2, with 7 bases identical to TRBD1. Germline CDR1 is SNHLY and CDR2 is FYNNEI. The CDR3 is 14 residues long. Trimming took 5 bases from V and 4 from J; bases not matched to a gene: 7. The CDR3 DNA is TGTGCCAGCAGTCGACAGGGAGGCGCCTATGGCTACACCTTC. Protein product: CASSRQGGAYGYTF.

This clone was picked up one time. The rearrangement uses TRBV5-8 and TRBJ1-5; 8 nucleotides agree with TRBD1. The germline V gene has CDR1 SGHTS and CDR2 YDEGEE. V dropped 0 bases and J dropped 7; count of bases not matched to a gene: 6. CDR3 size: 15 residues. The CDR3 loop reads CASSLDRGRGQPQHF. The CDR3 DNA sequence: TGTGCCAGCAGCTTGGACAGGGGGAGAGGGCAGCCCCAGCATTTT.

This sequence joins TRBV7-2 and TRBJ1-5; maybe TRBD1 (6 bases). CDR1 and CDR2 from the germline V gene are SGHTA and FQGNSA. V was shortened by 5 bases and J by 1 base, with 18 bases between the two germline ends. This CDR3 contains 17 residues. The CDR3 spells CASSDEQGLGSNQPQHF. CDR3 sequence (DNA): TGTGCCAGCAGCGACGAACAGGGATTGGGAAGCAATCAGCCCCAGCATTTT. Complete variable domain (other parts from reference TRBV7-2 and TRBJ1-5): GAGVSQSPSNKVTEKGKDVELRCDPISGHTALYWYRQSLGQGLEFLIYFQGNSAPDKSGLPSDRFSAERTGGSVSTLTIQRTQQEDSAVYLCASSDEQGLGSNQPQHFGDGTRLSIL.

The rearrangement uses TRBV4-1 and TRBJ2-7; TRBD2 agrees at 12 bases. The CDR3 contains 15 residues. The trim removed 3 bases at V and 3 bases at J, leaving 3 bases unmatched. Germline CDR1 MGHRA, CDR2 YSYEKL. CDR3 amino acids: CASSQGLAGLYEQYF. The CDR3 DNA reads TGCGCCAGCAGCCAGGGACTAGCGGGTCTCTACGAGCAGTACTTC.

In its sample, this clone was seen a few times. The chain has TRBV19 and TRBJ2-7; TRBD1 is a possible D gene (5 bases). The CDR3 totals 14 residues. V was cut by 3 bases and J by 10 bases, with 19 bases left in between. From germline, CDR1 is LNHDA and CDR2 SQIVND (reference sequence). The CDR3 sequence: CASSISDSRSAQYF. The CDR3 DNA follows: TGTGCCAGTAGTATTTCTGACAGCCGTTCCGCACAGTACTTC.

V gene TRBV5-6 combines with J gene TRBJ1-4, with 9 bases fitting TRBD1. The trim removed 2 bases at V and 10 bases at J, leaving 6 bases unmatched. The CDR3 loop spans 14 amino acids. The germline V gene has CDR1 SGHDT and CDR2 YYEEEE. The CDR3 here is CASSFRDRAGKLFF. DNA of the CDR3: TGTGCCAGCAGCTTCCGGGACAGGGCGGGAAAACTGTTTTTT.

This chain connects TRBV29-1 to TRBJ2-1; 11 bases fit TRBD1. The CDR3 extends over 11 amino acids. From germline, CDR1 is SQVTM and CDR2 ANQGSEA. V shed 7 bases, J shed 7 bases, and the junction held 0 bases outside the gene matches. The DNA of the CDR3 is TGCAGCGGGGACAGGGGGAATGAGCAGTTCTTC. As protein: CSGDRGNEQFF.

The rearrangement links TRBV19 to TRBJ2-6; no clear D. The CDR3 has 18 residues. V lost 3 bases and J 0 bases, leaving 15 bases between the germline ends. From germline, CDR1 is LNHDA and CDR2 SQIVND (reference sequence). In nucleotides, the CDR3 is TGTGCCAGTAGTATGTACCCAACACCCTCCTCTGGGGCCAACGTCCTGACTTTC. Translation gives CASSMYPTPSSGANVLTF.

V is TRBV4-2 and J is TRBJ2-5; D unclear. CDR1 LGHNA and CDR2 YNFKEQ come from the germline V gene. V was cut by 4 bases and J by 5 bases, with 14 bases left in between. The CDR3 runs 14 residues. CDR3 loop: CASSPVGRRETQYF. The CDR3 bases are TGTGCCAGCAGCCCCGTGGGCCGTCGGGAGACCCAGTACTTC.

This clone has a handful of counts. This chain's CDR3 is CASSFEGANGYTF. DNA for the CDR3: TGTGCCAGCAGTTTCGAGGGGGCTAATGGCTACACCTTC. The gene calls are TRBV6-6 and TRBJ1-2; 7 nucleotides line up with TRBD1. With V trimmed by 4 bases and J by 6 bases, 5 bases remained unmatched. Germline CDR1 and CDR2: MNHNY and SVGAGI (reference sequence). CDR3 size: 13 residues.

The genes are TRBV7-9 and TRBJ2-7; possibly TRBD1 for D (5 bases). Germline loops: CDR1 SEHNR, CDR2 FQNEAQ (reference sequence). The CDR3 is 12 residues long. V was trimmed by 5 bases and J by 2 bases, leaving 7 bases between them. The CDR3 DNA sequence: TGTGCCAGCAGCCAGGGCCCCTACGAGCAGTACTTC. Encoded protein: CASSQGPYEQYF. The full variable domain, with the rest looked up from reference TRBV7-9 and TRBJ2-7, is DTGVSQNPRHKITKRGQNVTFRCDPISEHNRLYWYRQTLGQGPEFLTYFQNEAQLEKSRLLSDRFSAERPKGSFSTLEIQRTEQGDSAMYLCASSQGPYEQYFGPGTRLTVT.

The rearrangement uses TRBV5-1 and TRBJ1-2, with a tentative D call TRBD1 (6 bases). Germline V gives CDR1 SGHRS, CDR2 YFSETQ. This CDR3 has 13 residues. Trimming stripped 1 base from V and 8 bases from J, with 12 bases between. CDR3 loop: CASSLFGGLGYTF. CDR3 sequence (DNA): TGCGCCAGCAGCTTGTTCGGGGGGCTAGGCTACACCTTC.

V gene TRBV7-9 combines with J gene TRBJ2-3, with 8 bases aligning to TRBD2. Germline V gene lookup returns CDR1 SEHNR and CDR2 FQNEAQ (reference sequence). The CDR3 sequence is 16 residues long. V lost 2 bases, J lost 0 bases, and 4 bases stayed unmatched. CDR3 in DNA: TGTGCCAGCAGCTTACCTCAGCGGGGGAGCACAGATACGCAGTATTTT. It specifies CASSLPQRGSTDTQYF. Supplemented by reference TRBV7-9 and TRBJ2-3, the full variable domain reads DTGVSQNPRHKITKRGQNVTFRCDPISEHNRLYWYRQTLGQGPEFLTYFQNEAQLEKSRLLSDRFSAERPKGSFSTLEIQRTEQGDSAMYLCASSLPQRGSTDTQYFGPGTRLTVL.

The sample holds one count of this clone. The CDR3 DNA reads as TGCGCCAGCAGCCACTACTACAGGGATAGCTCCTACGAGCAGTACTTC. It is translated as CASSHYYRDSSYEQYF. The chain carries TRBV4-1 and TRBJ2-7; D perhaps matches TRBD1 (6 bases). The CDR3 contains 16 residues. Germline CDR1 MGHRA, CDR2 YSYEKL. V lost 3 bases and J 0 bases, leaving 15 bases between the germline ends.

The chain uses TRBV5-1 and TRBJ1-1; 9 nucleotides line up with TRBD1. Germline values: CDR1 SGHRS, CDR2 YFSETQ. Losses at the gene ends were 3 bases for V and 8 bases for J; bases not matched to a gene: 5. The CDR3 runs to 13 residues. CDR3 sequence reads: CASSWDREGEAFF. For the CDR3, the DNA is TGCGCCAGCAGCTGGGACAGGGAGGGGGAAGCTTTCTTT.

This clone has a handful of counts. The chain joins TRBV6-5 to TRBJ1-6, with 7 bases identical to TRBD1. V dropped 4 bases and J dropped 11; count of bases not matched to a gene: 5. Germline values: CDR1 MNHEY, CDR2 SVGAGI. CDR3 length: 13 residues. The CDR3 loop reads CASSSSGQTPLHF. The CDR3 region has the DNA TGTGCCAGCAGTTCCTCGGGACAGACACCCCTCCACTTT.

This chain links TRBV29-1 with TRBJ2-1; D is undetermined. CDR1 is SQVTM and CDR2 is ANQGSEA in the germline V gene. The V and J ends lost 3 bases and 4 bases respectively, with 16 bases between them. The CDR3 loop spans 15 amino acids. The CDR3 DNA reads as TGCAGCGTTGAGACTGGATTCGGTCATTACAATGAGCAGTTCTTC. Protein sequence: CSVETGFGHYNEQFF.

This clone has just one count. The V gene is TRBV28, the J gene TRBJ2-5; 8 bases are shared with TRBD1. The CDR3 is made up of 15 amino acids. CDR1 and CDR2 from the germline V gene are MDHEN and SYDVKM. V shed 7 bases, J shed 5 bases, and the junction held 12 bases outside the gene matches. The CDR3 protein is CASTPQGAPGETQYF. CDR3 coding DNA: TGTGCCAGCACACCTCAGGGGGCCCCGGGGGAGACCCAGTACTTC.

This sequence joins TRBV9 and TRBJ2-2; 10 bases map to TRBD2. With V trimmed by 3 bases and J by 2 bases, 7 bases remained unmatched. Germline CDR1 SGDLS, CDR2 YYNGEE. CDR3 size: 17 residues. CDR3 sequence reads: CASSGKRGGPNTGELFF. CDR3 nucleotides: TGTGCCAGCAGCGGGAAGCGGGGGGGCCCCAACACCGGGGAGCTGTTTTTT.

The chain employs TRBV5-1 and TRBJ1-4; the D is unclear. CDR1 and CDR2 from the germline V gene are SGHRS and YFSETQ. The CDR3 consists of 14 residues. V was shortened by 2 bases and J by 7 bases, with 12 bases between the two germline ends. CDR3 residues: CASSLAGAGEKLFF. The DNA of the CDR3 is TGCGCCAGCAGCTTAGCGGGCGCGGGTGAAAAACTGTTTTTT. Filled out from reference TRBV5-1 and TRBJ1-4, the complete variable domain reads KAGVTQTPRYLIKTRGQQVTLSCSPISGHRSVSWYQQTPGQGLQFLFEYFSETQRNKGNFPGRFSGRQFSNSRSEMNVSTLELGDSALYLCASSLAGAGEKLFFGSGTQLSVL.

This chain links TRBV6-1 with TRBJ2-7; D not certain. Germline lookup yields CDR1 MNHNS and CDR2 SASEGT. The CDR3 has 15 residues. V shed 4 bases and J shed 5 bases, with 18 bases lying between them. CDR3 amino acids: CASSGAMGRSDEQYF. As DNA, the CDR3 is TGTGCCAGCAGTGGTGCCATGGGCAGGTCTGACGAGCAGTACTTC.

The V call is TRBV2, the J call TRBJ2-3, with 9 bases identical to TRBD2. The CDR3 is 13 residues long. Germline CDR1 SNHLY, CDR2 FYNNEI. In DNA, the CDR3 is TGTGCTACGACTAGCGGTTACACAGATACGCAGTATTTT. It translates to CATTSGYTDTQYF.

J is TRBJ2-2 and V is TRBV4-2; D might be TRBD1 (6 bases). The ends were cut back, 0 bases at V and 2 bases at J, with 13 bases in the middle. This CDR3 contains 17 residues. The V gene's germline CDR1 is LGHNA and CDR2 YNFKEQ. The CDR3 nucleotides read TGTGCCAGCAGCCAAGATCGGACAGATTTTAACACCGGGGAGCTGTTTTTT. This sequence encodes CASSQDRTDFNTGELFF.

The rearrangement joins TRBV6-7 to TRBJ2-7; 9 bases fit TRBD1. TRBV6-7 is an ORF, and what it does is uncertain. Germline trimming cut 5 bases from V and 0 bases from J; bases unmatched to any gene: 8. This CDR3 has 16 amino acids. CDR3 protein: CASSKHRGLSSYEQYF. CDR3 nucleotide sequence: TGTGCCAGCAGTAAACACAGGGGGCTTTCCTCCTACGAGCAGTACTTC.